The clone carrying this TCR beta chain was picked up one time. Its antigen is still unknown. The sample belongs to a study of T cell responses to AZD1222 COVID-19 vaccine. Findings of the study overall: Spike-spanning, vaccine-associated CD4 TCRs were dominant at 160-218 and 743-854. Repertoire sampling happened only post peak T cell response. Vaccination with two AZD1222 doses was followed by a rise in Spike-specific TCR breadth and depth.

The CDR3 contains 13 residues. Trimming removed 3 bases from V and 6 bases from J; junction bases left unmatched: 6. The germline CDR1 and CDR2 sequences are SGDLS and YYNGEE. Produced via immunoSEQ multiplex PCR; TCRdb's table is partial and in-frame only. The sample has 150,000 or so clones, about 92% seen once. Sequencing was performed on peripheral blood, taken on day 0 of AZD1222 vaccination. The chain has TRBV9 and TRBJ2-7; 7 nucleotides line up with TRBD2. This TCR derives from an adult in good health. This CDR3 is CASSAGEGSEQYF. The CDR3 DNA sequence: TGTGCCAGCAGCGCCGGGGAGGGATCCGAGCAGTACTTC.